These 9 T cell receptor beta chains share one sample of origin, sequenced in a study of beta chain features in type 1 diabetes. Expressed TCRB transcripts were sequenced because the entire RNA isolate underwent reverse transcription. Libraries were prepared by immunoSEQ multiplex PCR; TCRdb keeps only in-frame clonotypes and omits some of them. The repertoire has 110,000 or so clones, roughly 43% of them found once; the top ten carry approximately 0.065%. Source material: stem cell memory CD4+ T cells from blood. The receptors originated from a woman in her late teens or twenties in good health.

The rearrangement joins TRBV5-1 to TRBJ1-5; D not resolved. The length of the CDR3 is 18 residues. The germline gives CDR1 SGHRS, CDR2 YFSETQ. Trimming took off 1 base at V and 0 bases at J, with 17 bases between the two ends. CDR3 in DNA: TGCGCCAGCAGCTTGTTTGCCGGGAATTACGATAGCAATCAGCCCCAGCATTTT. This encodes CASSLFAGNYDSNQPQHF.

This chain links TRBV7-6 with TRBJ2-3; 10 bases map to TRBD2. From germline, CDR1 is SGHVS and CDR2 FNYEAQ. There are 16 residues in the CDR3. V shed 1 base, J shed 0 bases, and the junction held 1 base outside the gene matches. CDR3 residues: CASSLVAGGSTDTQYF. The CDR3 coding sequence is TGTGCCAGCAGCTTAGTAGCGGGAGGCAGCACAGATACGCAGTATTTT. Using reference TRBV7-6 and TRBJ2-3 for the parts outside the CDR3, the full variable domain is GAGVSQSPRYKVTKRGQDVALRCDPISGHVSLYWYRQALGQGPEFLTYFNYEAQQDKSGLPNDRFSAERPEGSISTLTIQRTEQRDSAMYRCASSLVAGGSTDTQYFGPGTRLTVL.

The sample holds a few counts of this clone. This rearrangement joins TRBV5-6 to TRBJ2-5, with 7 bases fitting TRBD2. CDR3 length: 16 amino acids. V gave up 4 bases and J gave up 10 bases; unmatched junction bases: 19. The germline CDR1 and CDR2 sequences are SGHDT and YYEEEE. CDR3 coding DNA: TGTGCCAGCAGCCCCGGGACGGGGGGATTCGGGTTCGGCCAGTACTTC. Amino acids: CASSPGTGGFGFGQYF.

The chain uses TRBV20-1 and TRBJ2-7; D gene unclear. The CDR3 is made up of 11 amino acids. Trimming stripped 5 bases from V and 2 bases from J, with 7 bases between. CDR1 and CDR2 from the germline V gene are DFQATT and SNEGSKA (reference sequence). The CDR3 bases are TGCAGTGCTTACAGTGCCTACGAGCAGTACTTC. Translation: CSAYSAYEQYF.

In nucleotides, the CDR3 is TGTGCCAGCAGTTACGGTTGGCTAGCGGGATTGAATGAGCAGTTCTTC. Its protein product is CASSYGWLAGLNEQFF. This chain connects TRBV6-5 to TRBJ2-1; TRBD2 matches at 9 bases. There are 16 residues in the CDR3. In germline, CDR1 is MNHEY, CDR2 SVGAGI. V lost 2 bases and J lost 7; bases outside the gene matches: 9.

The rearrangement links TRBV28 to TRBJ2-7, with D unresolved. V was trimmed by 3 bases and J by 7 bases, leaving 16 bases between them. CDR1 is MDHEN and CDR2 is SYDVKM in the germline V gene. This CDR3 spans 14 amino acids. The CDR3 loop is CASSLVPPPVEQYF. In DNA, the CDR3 is TGTGCCAGCAGTTTGGTTCCACCGCCGGTTGAGCAGTACTTC.

This clone has a count of ten or more. The DNA for the CDR3 is TGCGCCAGCAGCCGGACAGGGGTTAATGAAAAACTGTTTTTT. Amino acid sequence: CASSRTGVNEKLFF. The rearrangement joins TRBV4-1 to TRBJ1-4, with 9 nucleotides matching TRBD1. The CDR3 has 14 amino acids. The V gene end was trimmed by 4 bases and the J gene end by 4 bases; junction bases not matched to a gene: 1. Germline-derived CDR1 and CDR2 are MGHRA and YSYEKL.

CDR3 DNA sequence: TGTGCCAGCAGCTCAGGGGCATACCCGGGCGGGGAGCTGTTTTTT. Translated, it gives CASSSGAYPGGELFF. This sequence joins TRBV5-4 and TRBJ2-2, with D perhaps TRBD1 (6 bases). V dropped 3 bases and J dropped 7 bases, with 16 bases sitting between them. Germline V lookup: CDR1 SGHNT, CDR2 YYREEE (reference sequence). This CDR3 spans 15 amino acids.

This clone was counted between two and nine times. The chain links TRBV28 to TRBJ2-7, with TRBD1 as a possible D gene (6 bases). V dropped 6 bases and J dropped 5 bases, with 11 bases sitting between them. Germline V gives CDR1 MDHEN, CDR2 SYDVKM. The CDR3 covers 12 residues. This chain's CDR3 is CASRHRVHEQYF. The CDR3 DNA sequence: TGTGCCAGCAGACACAGGGTACACGAGCAGTACTTC.